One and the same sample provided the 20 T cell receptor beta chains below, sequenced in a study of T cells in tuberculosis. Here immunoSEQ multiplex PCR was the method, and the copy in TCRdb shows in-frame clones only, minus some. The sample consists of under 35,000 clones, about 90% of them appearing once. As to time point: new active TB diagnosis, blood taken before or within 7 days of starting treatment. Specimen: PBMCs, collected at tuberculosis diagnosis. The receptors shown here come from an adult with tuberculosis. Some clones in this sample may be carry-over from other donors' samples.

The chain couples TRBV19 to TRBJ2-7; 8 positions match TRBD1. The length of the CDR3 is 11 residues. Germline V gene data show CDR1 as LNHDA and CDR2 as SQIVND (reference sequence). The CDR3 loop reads CSGTGIYEQYF. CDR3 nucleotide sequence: TGTTCTGGGACAGGAATCTACGAGCAGTACTTC.

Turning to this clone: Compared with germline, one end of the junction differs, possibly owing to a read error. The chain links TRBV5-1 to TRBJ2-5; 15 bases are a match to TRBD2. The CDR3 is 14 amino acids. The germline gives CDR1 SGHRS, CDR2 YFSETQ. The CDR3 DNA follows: TGCGCCAGCAGCCCTGGCGGACTAGCGGGGGGGATAGACTTC. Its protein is CASSPGGLAGGIDF.

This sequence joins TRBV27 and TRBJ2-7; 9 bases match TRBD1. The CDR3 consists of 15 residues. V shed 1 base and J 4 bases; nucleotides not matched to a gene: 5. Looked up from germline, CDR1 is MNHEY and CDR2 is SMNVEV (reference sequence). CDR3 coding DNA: TGTGCCAGCAGTTTATTCTCGGGACAGGGTTACGAGCAGTACTTC. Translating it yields CASSLFSGQGYEQYF.

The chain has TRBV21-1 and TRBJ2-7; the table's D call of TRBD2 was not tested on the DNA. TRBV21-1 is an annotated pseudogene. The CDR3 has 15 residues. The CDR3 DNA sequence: TGTGCCAGCAGCTTTTCGGGAAAACATATCGACGAGCAGTACTTC. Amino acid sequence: CASSFSGKHIDEQYF.

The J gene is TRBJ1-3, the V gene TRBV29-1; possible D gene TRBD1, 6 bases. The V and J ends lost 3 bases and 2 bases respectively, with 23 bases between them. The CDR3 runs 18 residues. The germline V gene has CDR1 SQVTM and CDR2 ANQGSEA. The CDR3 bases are TGCAGCGTTGAGTCTTCCACGCCAGGGGTTGGACCTGGAAACACCATATATTTT. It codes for CSVESSTPGVGPGNTIYF. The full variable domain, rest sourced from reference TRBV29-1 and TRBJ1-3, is SAVISQKPSRDICQRGTSLTIQCQVDSQVTMMFWYRQQPGQSLTLIATANQGSEATYESGFVIDKFPISRPNLTFSTLTVSNMSPEDSSIYLCSVESSTPGVGPGNTIYFGEGSWLTVV.

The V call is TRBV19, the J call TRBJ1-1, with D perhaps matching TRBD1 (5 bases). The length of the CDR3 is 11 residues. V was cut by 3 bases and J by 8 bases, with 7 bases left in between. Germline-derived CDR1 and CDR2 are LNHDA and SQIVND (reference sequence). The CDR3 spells CASSIWTEAFF. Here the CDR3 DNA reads TGTGCCAGTAGTATCTGGACAGAAGCTTTCTTT. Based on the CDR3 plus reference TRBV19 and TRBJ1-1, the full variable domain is DGGITQSPKYLFRKEGQNVTLSCEQNLNHDAMYWYRQDPGQGLRLIYYSQIVNDFQKGDIAEGYSVSREKKESFPLTVTSAQKNPTAFYLCASSIWTEAFFGQGTRLTVV.

Written as DNA, the CDR3 is TGTGCCAGCTCACCCCAGGGGAGCTCCTACAATGAGCAGTTCTTC. It specifies CASSPQGSSYNEQFF. V usage is TRBV18 and J usage is TRBJ2-1, with D perhaps TRBD1 (6 bases). The CDR3 sequence is 15 residues long. Germline V gene sequence: CDR1 KGHSH, CDR2 LQKENI. Trimming pared 3 bases from V and 0 bases from J, leaving 9 bases between.

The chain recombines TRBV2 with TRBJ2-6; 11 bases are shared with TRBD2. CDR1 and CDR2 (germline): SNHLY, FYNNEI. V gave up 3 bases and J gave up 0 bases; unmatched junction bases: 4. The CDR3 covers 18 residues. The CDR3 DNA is TGTGCCAGCAGTGAGAGACTAGCGGGGATCTCTGGGGCCAACGTCCTGACTTTC. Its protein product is CASSERLAGISGANVLTF.

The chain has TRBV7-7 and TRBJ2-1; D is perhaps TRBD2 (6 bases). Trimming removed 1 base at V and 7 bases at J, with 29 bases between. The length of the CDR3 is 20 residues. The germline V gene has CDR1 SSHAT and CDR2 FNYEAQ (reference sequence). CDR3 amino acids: CASSLGRMRGRRPRDNEQFF. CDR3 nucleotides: TGTGCCAGCAGCTTAGGGCGCATGCGGGGTCGGAGGCCGAGGGATAATGAGCAGTTCTTC.

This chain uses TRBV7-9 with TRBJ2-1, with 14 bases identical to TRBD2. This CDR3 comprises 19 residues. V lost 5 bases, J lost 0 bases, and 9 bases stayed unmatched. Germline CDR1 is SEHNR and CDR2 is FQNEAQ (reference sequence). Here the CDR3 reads CASSRPTSGGGSSYNEQFF. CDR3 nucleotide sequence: TGTGCCAGCAGCCGCCCGACTAGCGGGGGGGGGAGCTCCTACAATGAGCAGTTCTTC.

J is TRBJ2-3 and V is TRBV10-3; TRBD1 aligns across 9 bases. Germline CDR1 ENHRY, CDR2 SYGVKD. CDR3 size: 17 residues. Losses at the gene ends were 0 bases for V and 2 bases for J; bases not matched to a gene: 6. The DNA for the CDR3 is TGTGCCATCAGTGAGTCCCTACAGGGGGCGCCCACAGATACGCAGTATTTT. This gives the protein CAISESLQGAPTDTQYF.

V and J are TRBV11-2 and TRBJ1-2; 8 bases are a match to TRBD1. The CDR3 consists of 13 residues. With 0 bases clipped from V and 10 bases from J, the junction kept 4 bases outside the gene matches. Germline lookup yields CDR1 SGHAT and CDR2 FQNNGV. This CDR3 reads CASSLEQGGHYTF. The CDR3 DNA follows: TGTGCCAGCAGCTTAGAACAGGGGGGACACTACACCTTC. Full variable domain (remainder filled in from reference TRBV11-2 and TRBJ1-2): EAGVAQSPRYKIIEKRQSVAFWCNPISGHATLYWYQQILGQGPKLLIQFQNNGVVDDSQLPKDRFSAERLKGVDSTLKIQPAKLEDSAVYLCASSLEQGGHYTFGSGTRLTVV.

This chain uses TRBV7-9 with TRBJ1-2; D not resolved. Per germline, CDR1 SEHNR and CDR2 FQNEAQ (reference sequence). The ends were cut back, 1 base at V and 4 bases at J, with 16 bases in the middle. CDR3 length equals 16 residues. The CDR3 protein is CASSLGIDAGSYGYTF. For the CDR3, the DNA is TGTGCCAGCAGCTTAGGTATTGACGCAGGTTCCTATGGCTACACCTTC.

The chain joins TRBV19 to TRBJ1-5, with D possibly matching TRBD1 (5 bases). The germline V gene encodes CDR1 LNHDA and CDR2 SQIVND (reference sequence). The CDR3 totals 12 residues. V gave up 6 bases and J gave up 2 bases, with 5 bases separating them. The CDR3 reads CASRQGNQPQHF. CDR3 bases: TGTGCCAGTAGACAGGGCAATCAGCCCCAGCATTTT.

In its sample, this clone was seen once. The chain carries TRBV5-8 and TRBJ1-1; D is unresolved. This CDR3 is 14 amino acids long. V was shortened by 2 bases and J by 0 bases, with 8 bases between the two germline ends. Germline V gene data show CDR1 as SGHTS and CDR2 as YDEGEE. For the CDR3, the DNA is TGTGCCAGCAGCTTTCCCGGGTTGAACACTGAAGCTTTCTTT. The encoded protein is CASSFPGLNTEAFF.

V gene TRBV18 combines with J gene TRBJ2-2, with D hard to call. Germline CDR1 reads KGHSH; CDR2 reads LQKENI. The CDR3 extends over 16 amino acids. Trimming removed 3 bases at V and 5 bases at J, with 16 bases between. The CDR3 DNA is TGTGCCAGCTCACCCCGGGTTTTCGTCCAGACCGGGGAGCTGTTTTTT. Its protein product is CASSPRVFVQTGELFF.

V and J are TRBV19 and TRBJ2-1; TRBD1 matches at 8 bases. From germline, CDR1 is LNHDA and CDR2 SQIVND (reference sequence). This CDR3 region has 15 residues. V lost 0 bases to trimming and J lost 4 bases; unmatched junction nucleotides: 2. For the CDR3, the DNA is TGTGCCAGTAGTATAGAGGGACAGGCTTACAATGAGCAGTTCTTC. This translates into CASSIEGQAYNEQFF.

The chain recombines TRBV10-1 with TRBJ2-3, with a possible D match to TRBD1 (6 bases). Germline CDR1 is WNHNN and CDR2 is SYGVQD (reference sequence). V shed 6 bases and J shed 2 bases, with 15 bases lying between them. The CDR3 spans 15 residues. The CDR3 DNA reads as TGCGCCAGCAGAGGACAGTCCTCCTCCACAGATACGCAGTATTTT. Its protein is CASRGQSSSTDTQYF.

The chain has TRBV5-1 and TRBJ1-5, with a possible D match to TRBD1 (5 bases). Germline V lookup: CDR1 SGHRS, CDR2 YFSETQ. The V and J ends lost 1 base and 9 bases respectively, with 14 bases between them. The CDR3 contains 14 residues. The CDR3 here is CASSLFSDQGPQHF. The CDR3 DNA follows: TGCGCCAGCAGCTTGTTTTCGGATCAGGGGCCCCAGCATTTT.

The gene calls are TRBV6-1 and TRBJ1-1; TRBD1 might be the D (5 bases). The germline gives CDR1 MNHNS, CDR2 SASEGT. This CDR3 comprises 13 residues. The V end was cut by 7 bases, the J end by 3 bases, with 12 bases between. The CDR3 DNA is TGTGCCAGCACACGGGGGACCTACACTGAAGCTTTCTTT. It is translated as CASTRGTYTEAFF.